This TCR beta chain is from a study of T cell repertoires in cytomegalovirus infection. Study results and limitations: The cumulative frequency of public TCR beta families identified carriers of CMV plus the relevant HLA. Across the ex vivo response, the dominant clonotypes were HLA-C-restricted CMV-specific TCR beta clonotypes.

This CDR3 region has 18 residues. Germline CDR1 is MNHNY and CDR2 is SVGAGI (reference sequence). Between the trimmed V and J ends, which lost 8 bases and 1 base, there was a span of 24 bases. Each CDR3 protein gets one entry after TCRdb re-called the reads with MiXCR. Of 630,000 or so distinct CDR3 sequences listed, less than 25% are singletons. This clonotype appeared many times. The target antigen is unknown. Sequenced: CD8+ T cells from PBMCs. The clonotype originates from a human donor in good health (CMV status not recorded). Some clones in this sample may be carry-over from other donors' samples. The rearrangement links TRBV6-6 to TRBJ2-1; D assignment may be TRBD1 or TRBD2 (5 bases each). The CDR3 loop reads CASLKPRGDAGSYNEQFF. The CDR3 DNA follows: TGTGCCAGCCTAAAACCGAGAGGGGACGCGGGTTCCTACAATGAGCAGTTCTTC.